The 8 T cell receptor beta chains presented below share a single source sample, sequenced in a study of blood T cell repertoires in COVID-19. The data were produced by immunoSEQ multiplex PCR, yet TCRdb's version contains in-frame clones alone and is incomplete. The data show under 350,000 clones, 70% to 90% seen once. Sequencing was carried out using peripheral blood. These receptors were collected from a man aged 60-69 years who had recovered from COVID-19.

Regarding this clone: Other DNA sequences in the same sample also yield this CDR3. The V call is TRBV6-5, the J call TRBJ2-7, with D possibly being TRBD2 (6 bases). From germline, CDR1 is MNHEY and CDR2 SVGAGI. This CDR3 has 13 residues. V lost 6 bases to trimming and J lost 2 bases, with 11 bases between them. CDR3 residues: CASSQGLTYEQYF. DNA of the CDR3: TGTGCCAGCAGCCAGGGACTCACCTACGAGCAGTACTTC.

The chain couples TRBV6-5 to TRBJ2-7, with TRBD2 as a possible D gene (5 bases). The V gene's germline CDR1 is MNHEY and CDR2 SVGAGI. The CDR3 spans 14 residues. The CDR3 DNA reads as TGTGCAGTTAAAGATCGGACTGGCACATACGAGCAGTACTTC. This codes for CAVKDRTGTYEQYF.

CDR3 DNA: TGTGCCAGCAGCTTAGGGGGGACAGCAATAGCAACCTACAATGAGCAGTTCTTC. This translates into CASSLGGTAIATYNEQFF. V usage is TRBV7-8 and J usage is TRBJ2-1; 7 nucleotides line up with TRBD1. The J segment lost 2 bases and the V segment lost 1 base, leaving 11 bases of the junction unmatched. CDR1 and CDR2 from the germline V gene are SGHVS and FQNEAQ. CDR3 size: 18 residues.

The chain is built from TRBV5-6 and TRBJ2-7; TRBD1 aligns across 7 bases. CDR1 and CDR2 from the germline V gene are SGHDT and YYEEEE. The CDR3 covers 15 residues. With 4 bases clipped from V and 6 bases from J, the junction kept 13 bases outside the gene matches. The DNA for the CDR3 is TGTGCCAGCAGCCGCTTGGGTCAGGGGGATTTCGAGCAGTACTTC. Protein sequence: CASSRLGQGDFEQYF.

J is TRBJ1-1 and V is TRBV2; D perhaps matches TRBD1 (6 bases). The V gene lost 6 bases and the J gene lost 7 bases, with 12 bases spanning the gap. CDR3 length equals 12 residues. Germline CDR1 and CDR2: SNHLY and FYNNEI. CDR3 nucleotides: TGTGCCAGCAGGGGGCTGGACAGTGAAGCTTTCTTT. It is translated as CASRGLDSEAFF.

The chain combines TRBV6-6 with TRBJ2-1, with a possible D match to TRBD2 (7 bases). This CDR3 has 16 residues. The germline V gene has CDR1 MNHNY and CDR2 SVGAGI (reference sequence). The V end lost 6 bases, the J end lost 0 bases, and 15 bases lay between the germline ends. This CDR3 is CASRGGADRSYNEQFF. For the CDR3, the DNA is TGTGCCAGCAGGGGGGGGGCAGACCGCTCCTACAATGAGCAGTTCTTC.

V and J are TRBV7-9 and TRBJ2-1; possible D gene TRBD1, 5 bases. CDR3 length: 15 residues. The germline V gene has CDR1 SEHNR and CDR2 FQNEAQ (reference sequence). V was pared by 5 bases and J by 9 bases, with 20 bases between. CDR3 loop: CASSPHNQGTSEQFF. The CDR3 coding sequence is TGTGCCAGCAGCCCGCATAATCAGGGAACAAGTGAGCAGTTCTTC.

V and J are TRBV4-1 and TRBJ2-7; 9 bases match TRBD1. The length of the CDR3 is 13 residues. Germline lookup yields CDR1 MGHRA and CDR2 YSYEKL. V trimming: 6 bases; J trimming: 5 bases; junction bases outside the gene matches: 5. CDR3 residues: CASRGRTGDEQYF. The DNA of the CDR3 is TGCGCCAGCAGGGGACGGACAGGGGACGAGCAGTACTTC.